One sample yielded the 9 T cell receptor beta chains listed below, sequenced in a study of regulatory T cells in long-lasting Graves disease. Regarding time point: newly diagnosed GD, antithyroid drugs for less than 3 months. Generation of the TCR library employed RNA extracted from PBMCs. Investigators prepared the TCR beta libraries by applying iRepertoire HTBI primers and Arm-PCR of CDR3 regions. TCRdb re-called the multiplex PCR reads with MiXCR, one entry per CDR3 protein. The profile shows about 440,000 distinct CDR3 sequences, around 17% of them singletons. The same sample was also studied in work on T cells in Graves' hyperthyroidism and ophthalmopathy.

The sample here was peripheral blood mononuclear cells (PBMCs), taken at new diagnosis, from a patient treated with antithyroid drugs. The receptors were gathered from a woman in her twenties or thirties with Graves disease.

V is TRBV14 and J is TRBJ2-1; no firm D call. The CDR3 length is 16 residues. From germline, CDR1 is SGHDN and CDR2 FVKESK. Trimming shortened V by 3 bases and J by 2 bases, and 14 bases separated the two germline ends. Written as DNA, the CDR3 is TGTGCCAGCAGCCACCGTCTTACTGGAGCCTACAATGAGCAGTTCTTC. It yields the protein CASSHRLTGAYNEQFF. The whole variable domain, remainder taken from reference TRBV14 and TRBJ2-1, is EAGVTQFPSHSVIEKGQTVTLRCDPISGHDNLYWYRRVMGKEIKFLLHFVKESKQDESGMPNNRFLAERTGGTYSTLKVQPAELEDSGVYFCASSHRLTGAYNEQFFGPGTRLTVL.

This clonotype was recorded many times. The gene calls are TRBV18 and TRBJ2-3, with 7 bases lining up with TRBD1. V lost 0 bases, J lost 4 bases, and 4 bases stayed unmatched. Germline lookup yields CDR1 KGHSH and CDR2 LQKENI. The CDR3 loop spans 15 amino acids. CDR3: CASSPPGQISDTQYF. The CDR3 DNA follows: TGTGCCAGCTCACCACCGGGACAGATCTCAGATACGCAGTATTTT.

This clonotype was detected many times. V and J are TRBV11-2 and TRBJ2-5, with D uncertain. V was pared by 5 bases and J by 5 bases, with 15 bases between. Per the germline V gene, CDR1 is SGHAT and CDR2 is FQNNGV. The CDR3 spans 14 residues. The CDR3 nucleotides are TGTGCCAGCAGCCCCAGGATCTCTCAGGAGACCCAGTACTTC. This gives the protein CASSPRISQETQYF.

The CDR3 sequence is CASSSRYGVTDTQYF. CDR3 nucleotide sequence: TGTGCCAGCAGCTCACGCTACGGTGTGACAGATACGCAGTATTTT. V gene TRBV7-2 combines with J gene TRBJ2-3; no firm D call. Germline CDR1 and CDR2: SGHTA and FQGNSA. With 4 bases removed from V and 3 bases from J, the gap between germline ends came to 14 bases. This CDR3 comprises 15 residues.

This clonotype was recorded many times. The V and J genes are TRBV7-2 and TRBJ2-3; D not certain. This CDR3 contains 14 residues. Trimming took off 7 bases at V and 6 bases at J, with 17 bases between the two ends. Germline lookup yields CDR1 SGHTA and CDR2 FQGNSA. The CDR3 nucleotides are TGTGCCAGCAACTCCGTCTTTAGCTGGGATACGCAGTATTTT. Its protein is CASNSVFSWDTQYF.

The chain has TRBV7-3 and TRBJ2-1, with D perhaps matching TRBD2 (6 bases). Trimming cost V 5 bases and J 1 base, with 12 bases left between them. CDR1 SGHTA and CDR2 FQGTGA come from the germline V gene. The CDR3 is made up of 15 amino acids. The CDR3 DNA follows: TGTGCCAGCAGCATTGTAGCGGCATCCTACAATGAGCAGTTCTTC. It is translated as CASSIVAASYNEQFF.

This clonotype has just a few counts. The chain combines TRBV7-8 with TRBJ1-6; weak D call: TRBD1 (6 bases). V was shortened by 5 bases and J by 7 bases, with 18 bases between the two germline ends. The CDR3 has 16 amino acids. CDR1 is SGHVS and CDR2 is FQNEAQ in the germline V gene. In DNA form, the CDR3 reads TGTGCCAGCAGCCGGATACGGGGGCTGACCAATTCACCCCTCCACTTT. Translation gives CASSRIRGLTNSPLHF. Full variable domain (outside the CDR3, taken from reference TRBV7-8 and TRBJ1-6): GAGVSQSPRYKVAKRGQDVALRCDPISGHVSLFWYQQALGQGPEFLTYFQNEAQLDKSGLPSDRFFAERPEGSVSTLKIQRTQQEDSAVYLCASSRIRGLTNSPLHFGNGTRLTVT.

The sample holds a few counts of this clonotype. The chain couples TRBV12-3 or TRBV12-4 to TRBJ2-1; 10 nucleotides match TRBD2. Unmatched junction bases numbered 6, after V lost 6 bases and J lost 4 bases. The CDR3 extends over 15 amino acids. The CDR3 reads CASRPGTSVYNEQFF. The CDR3 DNA reads as TGTGCCAGCAGGCCCGGGACTAGCGTATACAATGAGCAGTTCTTC.

This clonotype was found many times. This chain links TRBV6-5 with TRBJ2-5; 7 bases map to TRBD2. The V and J ends lost 4 bases and 1 base, in that order; junction bases with no gene match: 12. The CDR3 has 17 amino acids. The germline CDR1 and CDR2 sequences are MNHEY and SVGAGI. Written as DNA, the CDR3 is TGTGCCAGCAGTTGGGACTACCGAACACAATTCCAAGAGACCCAGTACTTC. It specifies CASSWDYRTQFQETQYF.